This TCR beta chain was sequenced during a study of T cells in localized non-small cell lung cancer. Data came from immunoSEQ multiplex PCR; TCRdb stores just in-frame clones and leaves some out. In the table there are 48,000 or so clones, 60% to 85% of which are singletons. Germline CDR1 and CDR2: SNHLY and FYNNEI. The CDR3 extends over 14 amino acids. The V end lost 8 bases, the J end lost 2 bases, and 15 bases lay between the germline ends. To note about this clone: The antigen remains unidentified.

Points from the study as a whole: Sequencing, confined to only one tumor region, leaves heterogeneity possible. Exceeding tumor, uninvolved adjacent lung had the highest T cell clonality.

The source material was peripheral blood, sampled before any cancer treatment. The rearrangement links TRBV2 to TRBJ1-2, with D tentatively TRBD1 (5 bases). This sequence originates from a man between 40 and 69 years old with stage I squamous cell lung carcinoma. CDR3 sequence: CASLPGRSNYGYTF. The DNA for the CDR3 is TGTGCCAGCTTGCCGGGACGTTCGAACTATGGCTACACCTTC. The whole variable domain, remainder taken from reference TRBV2 and TRBJ1-2, is EPEVTQTPSHQVTQMGQEVILRCVPISNHLYFYWYRQILGQKVEFLVSFYNNEISEKSEIFDDQFSVERPDGSNFTLKIRSTKLEDSAMYFCASLPGRSNYGYTFGSGTRLTVV.